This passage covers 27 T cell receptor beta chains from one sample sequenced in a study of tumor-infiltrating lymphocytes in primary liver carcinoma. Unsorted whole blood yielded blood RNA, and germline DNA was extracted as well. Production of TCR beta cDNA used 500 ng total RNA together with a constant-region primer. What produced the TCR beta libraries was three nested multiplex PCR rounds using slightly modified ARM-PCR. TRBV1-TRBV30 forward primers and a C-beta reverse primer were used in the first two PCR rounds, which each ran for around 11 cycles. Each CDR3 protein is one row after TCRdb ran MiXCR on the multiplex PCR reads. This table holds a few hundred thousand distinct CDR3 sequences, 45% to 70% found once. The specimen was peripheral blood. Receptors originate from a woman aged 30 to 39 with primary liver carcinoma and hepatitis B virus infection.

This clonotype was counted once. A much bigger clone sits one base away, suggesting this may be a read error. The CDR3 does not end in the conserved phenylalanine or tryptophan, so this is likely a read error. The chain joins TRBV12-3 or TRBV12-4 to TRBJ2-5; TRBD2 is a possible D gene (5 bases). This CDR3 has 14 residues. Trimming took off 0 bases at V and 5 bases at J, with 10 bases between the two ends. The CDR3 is CASSLAWASETQYL. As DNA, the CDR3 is TGTGCCAGCAGTTTAGCGTGGGCTAGCGAGACCCAGTACCTC.

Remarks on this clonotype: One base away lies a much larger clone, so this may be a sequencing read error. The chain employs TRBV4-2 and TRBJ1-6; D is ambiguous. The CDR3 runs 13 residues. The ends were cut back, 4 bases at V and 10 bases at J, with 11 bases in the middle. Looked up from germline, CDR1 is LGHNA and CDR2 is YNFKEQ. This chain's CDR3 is CASSREHTSPLHF. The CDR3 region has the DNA TGTGCCAGCAGCCGAGAACATACATCACCCCTCCACTTT.

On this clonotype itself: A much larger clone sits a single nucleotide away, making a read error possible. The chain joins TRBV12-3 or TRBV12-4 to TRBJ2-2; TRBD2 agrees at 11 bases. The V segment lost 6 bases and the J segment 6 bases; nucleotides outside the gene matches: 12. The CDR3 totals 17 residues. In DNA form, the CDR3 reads TGTGCCAGCAGCCCCGAACTAGCGGGAGACACGGCCGGGGAGCTGTTTTTT. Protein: CASSPELAGDTAGELFF.

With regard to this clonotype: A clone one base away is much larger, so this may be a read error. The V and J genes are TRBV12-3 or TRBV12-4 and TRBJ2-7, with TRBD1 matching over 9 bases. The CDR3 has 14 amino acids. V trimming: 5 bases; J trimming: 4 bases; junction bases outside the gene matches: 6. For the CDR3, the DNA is TGTGCCAGCAGTGTGTACAGGGGGCTATACGAGCAGTACTTC. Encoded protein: CASSVYRGLYEQYF.

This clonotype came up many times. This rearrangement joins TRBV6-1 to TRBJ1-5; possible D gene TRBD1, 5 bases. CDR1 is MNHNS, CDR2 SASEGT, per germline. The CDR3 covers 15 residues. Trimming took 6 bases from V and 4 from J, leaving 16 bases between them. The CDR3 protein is CASRGDLSGNQPQHF. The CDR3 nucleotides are TGTGCCAGCAGGGGGGATTTGTCAGGGAATCAGCCCCAGCATTTT.

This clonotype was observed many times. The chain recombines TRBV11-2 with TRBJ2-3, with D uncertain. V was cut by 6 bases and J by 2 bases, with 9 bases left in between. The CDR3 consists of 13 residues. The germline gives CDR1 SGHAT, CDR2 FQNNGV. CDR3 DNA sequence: TGTGCCAGCAGGGTGCCCATCACAGATACGCAGTATTTT. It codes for CASRVPITDTQYF.

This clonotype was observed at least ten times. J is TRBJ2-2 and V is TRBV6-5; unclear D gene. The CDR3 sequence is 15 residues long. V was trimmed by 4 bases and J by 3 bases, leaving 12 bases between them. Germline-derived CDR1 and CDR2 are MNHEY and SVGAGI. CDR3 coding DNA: TGTGCCAGCAGTTTGGAAGGGTCTGACACCGGGGAGCTGTTTTTT. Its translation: CASSLEGSDTGELFF.

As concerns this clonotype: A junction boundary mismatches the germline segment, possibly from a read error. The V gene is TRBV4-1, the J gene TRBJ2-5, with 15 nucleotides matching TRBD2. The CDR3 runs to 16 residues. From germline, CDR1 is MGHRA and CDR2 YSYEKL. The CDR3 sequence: CASSLGTSGRSETQYF. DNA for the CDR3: TGCGCCAGCAGCCTTGGGACTAGCGGGAGGTCGGAGACTCAGTACTTC.

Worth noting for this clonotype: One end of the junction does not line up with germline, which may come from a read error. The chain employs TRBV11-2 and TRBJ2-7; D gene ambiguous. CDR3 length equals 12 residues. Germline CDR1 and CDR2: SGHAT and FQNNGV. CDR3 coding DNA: TGTGCCATCAGCTTCGGCTCCTACGAGCAGTACTTC. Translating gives CAISFGSYEQYF.

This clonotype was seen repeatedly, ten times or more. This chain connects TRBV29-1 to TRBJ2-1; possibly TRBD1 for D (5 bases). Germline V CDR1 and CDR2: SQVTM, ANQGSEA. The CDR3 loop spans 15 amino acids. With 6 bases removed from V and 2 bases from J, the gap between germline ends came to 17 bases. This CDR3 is CSVPLGPRAYNEQFF. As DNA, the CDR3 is TGCAGCGTCCCCCTCGGGCCCAGGGCCTACAATGAGCAGTTCTTC.

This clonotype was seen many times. The CDR3 DNA follows: TGTGCCAGCGCCCCTACCCAAATCGGGGGAGCTTTCTTT. This sequence encodes CASAPTQIGGAFF. V usage is TRBV11-2 and J usage is TRBJ1-1; D is perhaps TRBD1 (5 bases). Trimming left V 8 bases short and J 10 bases short, with 20 bases between. Per germline, CDR1 SGHAT and CDR2 FQNNGV. CDR3 size: 13 residues.

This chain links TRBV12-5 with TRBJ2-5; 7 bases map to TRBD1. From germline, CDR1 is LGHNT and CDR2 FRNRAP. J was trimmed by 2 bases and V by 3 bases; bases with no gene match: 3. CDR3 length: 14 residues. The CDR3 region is CASGFGTEQETQYF. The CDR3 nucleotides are TGTGCTAGTGGTTTTGGGACAGAGCAAGAGACCCAGTACTTC.

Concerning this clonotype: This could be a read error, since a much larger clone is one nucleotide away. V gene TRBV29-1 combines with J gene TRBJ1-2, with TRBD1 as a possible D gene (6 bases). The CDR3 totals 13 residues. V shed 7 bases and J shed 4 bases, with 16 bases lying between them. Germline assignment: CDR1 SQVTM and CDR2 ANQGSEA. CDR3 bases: TGCAGCGCTCGCATGGCCAGGGGCTATGGCTACACCTTC. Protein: CSARMARGYGYTF.

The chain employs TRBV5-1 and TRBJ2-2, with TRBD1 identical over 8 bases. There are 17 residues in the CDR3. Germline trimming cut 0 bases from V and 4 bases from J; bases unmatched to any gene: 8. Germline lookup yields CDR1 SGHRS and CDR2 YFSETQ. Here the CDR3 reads CASSLAIIGQGTGELFF. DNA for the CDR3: TGCGCCAGCAGCTTGGCAATCATCGGACAGGGCACCGGGGAGCTGTTTTTT.

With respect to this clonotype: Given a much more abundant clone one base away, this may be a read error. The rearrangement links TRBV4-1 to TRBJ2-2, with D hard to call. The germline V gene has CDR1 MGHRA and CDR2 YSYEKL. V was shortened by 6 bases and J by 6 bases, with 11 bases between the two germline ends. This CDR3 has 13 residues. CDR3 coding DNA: TGCGCCAGCAGGAGCTCTTCGGCCGGGGAGCTGTTTTTT. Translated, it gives CASRSSSAGELFF.

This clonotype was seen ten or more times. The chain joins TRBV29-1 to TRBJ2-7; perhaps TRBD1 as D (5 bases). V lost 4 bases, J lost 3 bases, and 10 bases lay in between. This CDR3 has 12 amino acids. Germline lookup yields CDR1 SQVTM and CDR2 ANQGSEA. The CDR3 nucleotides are TGCAGCGTTGGCGACAGCTTCTACGAGCAGTACTTC. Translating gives CSVGDSFYEQYF.

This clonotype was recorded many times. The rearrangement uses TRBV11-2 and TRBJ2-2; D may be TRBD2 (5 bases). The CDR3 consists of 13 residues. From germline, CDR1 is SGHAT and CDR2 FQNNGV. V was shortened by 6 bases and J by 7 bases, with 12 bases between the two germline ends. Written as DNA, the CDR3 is TGTGCCAGCAGTCGAGTCGGAGGCGGGGAGCTGTTTTTT. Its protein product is CASSRVGGGELFF.

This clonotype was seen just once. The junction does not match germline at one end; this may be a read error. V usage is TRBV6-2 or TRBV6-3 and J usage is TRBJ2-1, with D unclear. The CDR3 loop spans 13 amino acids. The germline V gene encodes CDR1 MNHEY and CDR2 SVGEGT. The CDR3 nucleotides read TGTGCCAGCAGTTACCGTCCACGAAGTGAGCGGTTCTTC. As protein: CASSYRPRSERFF.

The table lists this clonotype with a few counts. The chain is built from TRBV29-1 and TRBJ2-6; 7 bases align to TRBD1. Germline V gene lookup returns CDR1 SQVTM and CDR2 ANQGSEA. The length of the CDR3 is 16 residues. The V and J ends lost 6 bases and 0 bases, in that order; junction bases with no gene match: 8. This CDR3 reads CSVGTVRGSGANVLTF. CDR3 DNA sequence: TGCAGCGTCGGGACAGTGCGTGGCTCTGGGGCCAACGTCCTGACTTTC. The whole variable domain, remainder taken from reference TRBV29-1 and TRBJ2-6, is SAVISQKPSRDICQRGTSLTIQCQVDSQVTMMFWYRQQPGQSLTLIATANQGSEATYESGFVIDKFPISRPNLTFSTLTVSNMSPEDSSIYLCSVGTVRGSGANVLTFGAGSRLTVL.

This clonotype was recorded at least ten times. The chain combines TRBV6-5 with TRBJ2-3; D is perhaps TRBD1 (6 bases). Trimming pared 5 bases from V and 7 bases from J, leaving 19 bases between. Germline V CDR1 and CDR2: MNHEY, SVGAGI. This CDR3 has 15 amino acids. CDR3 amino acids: CASSGPGTLHYTQYF. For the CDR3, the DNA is TGTGCCAGCAGTGGGCCCGGGACACTCCATTATACGCAGTATTTT.

CDR3 DNA: TGTGCCAGCAGCTCGGGATCGTATTATGGCTACACCTTC. This codes for CASSSGSYYGYTF. V gene TRBV13 combines with J gene TRBJ1-2; D is ambiguous. This CDR3 region has 13 residues. Germline V gene lookup returns CDR1 PRHDT and CDR2 FYEKMQ (reference sequence). V lost 4 bases and J 5 bases, leaving 11 bases between the germline ends. The full variable domain, in which reference TRBV13 and TRBJ1-2 provide the parts outside the CDR3, is AAGVIQSPRHLIKEKRETATLKCYPIPRHDTVYWYQQGPGQDPQFLISFYEKMQSDKGSIPDRFSAQQFSDYHSELNMSSLELGDSALYFCASSSGSYYGYTFGSGTRLTVV.

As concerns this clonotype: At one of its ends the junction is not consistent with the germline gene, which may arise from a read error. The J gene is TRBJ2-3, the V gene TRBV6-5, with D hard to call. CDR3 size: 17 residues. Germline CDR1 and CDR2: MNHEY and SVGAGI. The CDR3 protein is CASNYSMGSTLTDTQYF. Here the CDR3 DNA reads TGTGCCAGCAATTACTCGATGGGGTCCACCCTCACAGATACGCAATATTTT.

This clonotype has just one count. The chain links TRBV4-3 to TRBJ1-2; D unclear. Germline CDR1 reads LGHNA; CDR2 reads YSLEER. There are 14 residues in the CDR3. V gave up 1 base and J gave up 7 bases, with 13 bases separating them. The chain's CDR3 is CASSQVVGVSGYTF. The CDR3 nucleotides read TGCGCCAGCAGCCAAGTGGTAGGAGTTTCTGGCTACACCTTC.

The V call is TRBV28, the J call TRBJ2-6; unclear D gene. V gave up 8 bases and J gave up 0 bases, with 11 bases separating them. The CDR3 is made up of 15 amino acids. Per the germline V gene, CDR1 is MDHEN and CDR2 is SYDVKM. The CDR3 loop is CASLRRISGANVLTF. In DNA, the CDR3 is TGTGCCAGCCTCCGACGGATCTCTGGGGCCAACGTCCTGACTTTC.

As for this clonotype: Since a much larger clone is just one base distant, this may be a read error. The CDR3 here is CTSSLTLAGGLNEQFF. The CDR3 coding sequence is TGTACCAGCAGTTTAACTCTAGCGGGAGGTTTAAATGAGCAGTTCTTC. The chain has TRBV12-3 or TRBV12-4 and TRBJ2-1, with TRBD2 matching 11 bases. The CDR3 sequence is 16 residues long.

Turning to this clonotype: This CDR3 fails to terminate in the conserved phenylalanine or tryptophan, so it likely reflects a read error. As DNA, the CDR3 is TGTGCCAGCAGTAACACCGGGACAGGGAACACAGATACGCAGTATTTA. It is translated as CASSNTGTGNTDTQYL. The rearrangement links TRBV6-5 to TRBJ2-3; 9 nucleotides line up with TRBD1. V shed 5 bases and J 2 bases; nucleotides not matched to a gene: 8. The germline gives CDR1 MNHEY, CDR2 SVGAGI. This CDR3 has 16 amino acids.

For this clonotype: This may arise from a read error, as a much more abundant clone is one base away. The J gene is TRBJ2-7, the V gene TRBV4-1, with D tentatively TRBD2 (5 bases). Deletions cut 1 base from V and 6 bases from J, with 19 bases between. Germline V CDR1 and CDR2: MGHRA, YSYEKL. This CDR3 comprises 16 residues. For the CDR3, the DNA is TGCGCCAGCAGCCAAGTCGATATGGTCTTCGCGGGCGAGCAGTACTTC. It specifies CASSQVDMVFAGEQYF.